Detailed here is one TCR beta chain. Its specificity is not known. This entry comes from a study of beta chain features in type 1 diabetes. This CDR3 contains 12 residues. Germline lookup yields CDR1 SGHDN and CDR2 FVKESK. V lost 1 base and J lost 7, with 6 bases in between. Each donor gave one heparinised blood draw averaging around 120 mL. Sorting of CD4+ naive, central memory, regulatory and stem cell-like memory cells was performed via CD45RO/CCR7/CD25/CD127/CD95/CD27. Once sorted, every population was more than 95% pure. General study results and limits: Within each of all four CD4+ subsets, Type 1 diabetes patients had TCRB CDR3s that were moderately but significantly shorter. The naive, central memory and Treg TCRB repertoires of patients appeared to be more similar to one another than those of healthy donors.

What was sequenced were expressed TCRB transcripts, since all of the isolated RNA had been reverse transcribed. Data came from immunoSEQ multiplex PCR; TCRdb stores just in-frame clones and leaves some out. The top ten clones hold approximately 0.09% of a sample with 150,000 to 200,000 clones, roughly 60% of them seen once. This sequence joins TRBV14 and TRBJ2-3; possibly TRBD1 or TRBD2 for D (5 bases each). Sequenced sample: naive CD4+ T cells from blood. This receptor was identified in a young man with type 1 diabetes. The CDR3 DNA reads TGTGCCAGCAGCCAAGCGGGGCATACGCAGTATTTT. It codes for CASSQAGHTQYF. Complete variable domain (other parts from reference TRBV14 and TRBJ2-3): EAGVTQFPSHSVIEKGQTVTLRCDPISGHDNLYWYRRVMGKEIKFLLHFVKESKQDESGMPNNRFLAERTGGTYSTLKVQPAELEDSGVYFCASSQAGHTQYFGPGTRLTVL.